Shown below are 10 T cell receptor beta chains from a single sample sequenced in a study of shared clonotypes between healthy human individuals. Assay used: immunoSEQ multiplex PCR; TCRdb lists only in-frame clones, some missing. The data contain millions of clones, around nine tenths of them singletons. Sequenced input: naive CD4+ T cells sorted from blood. Subset meaning: CD45RA+ positively selected. The origin of the receptors is a man aged 18 to 29 in good health.

The genes are TRBV5-4 and TRBJ2-7, with 10 bases lining up with TRBD2. V was pared by 1 base and J by 4 bases, with 2 bases of the junction left unmatched. The CDR3 is 14 residues long. Per germline, CDR1 SGHNT and CDR2 YYREEE (reference sequence). CDR3 sequence (DNA): TGTGCCAGCAGCTTGCTAGCGGGAGCTTACGAGCAGTACTTC. Its translation is CASSLLAGAYEQYF. The full variable domain, its missing parts supplied by reference TRBV5-4 and TRBJ2-7, is ETGVTQSPTHLIKTRGQQVTLRCSSQSGHNTVSWYQQALGQGPQFIFQYYREEENGRGNFPPRFSGLQFPNYSSELNVNALELDDSALYLCASSLLAGAYEQYFGPGTRLTVT.

The rearrangement uses TRBV7-9 and TRBJ1-2; perhaps TRBD1 as D (6 bases). Germline V lookup: CDR1 SEHNR, CDR2 FQNEAQ (reference sequence). With 4 bases removed from V and 4 bases from J, the gap between germline ends came to 10 bases. The CDR3 runs 13 residues. Here the CDR3 reads CASSSTGIYGYTF. The CDR3 DNA reads as TGTGCCAGCAGCTCAACAGGGATCTATGGCTACACCTTC.

The chain uses TRBV5-1 and TRBJ2-3; 10 bases agree with TRBD1. Germline CDR1 SGHRS, CDR2 YFSETQ. The length of the CDR3 is 20 residues. The ends lost 0 bases at V and 0 bases at J; junction bases unmatched: 13. CDR3 in amino acids: CASSLGDRGTIVTSTDTQYF. In DNA, the CDR3 is TGCGCCAGCAGCTTGGGGGACAGGGGCACGATTGTGACTAGCACAGATACGCAGTATTTT.

The V gene is TRBV9, the J gene TRBJ2-3; the D is unclear. The CDR3 has 14 residues. CDR1 is SGDLS, CDR2 YYNGEE, per germline. Trimming took off 0 bases at V and 4 bases at J, with 9 bases between the two ends. The CDR3 coding sequence is TGTGCCAGCAGCGTAGCCCTGTGGGCAGATACGCAGTATTTT. It encodes CASSVALWADTQYF.

V and J are TRBV10-3 and TRBJ2-7, with TRBD1 identical over 11 bases. With V trimmed by 4 bases and J by 4 bases, 6 bases remained unmatched. Looked up from germline, CDR1 is ENHRY and CDR2 is SYGVKD. CDR3 length equals 15 residues. CDR3 DNA sequence: TGTGCCATCAGTGTTGGACAGGGGGCGACGTACGAGCAGTACTTC. It translates to CAISVGQGATYEQYF.

Concerning this clone itself: Other DNA sequences in the sample encode the same CDR3. The rearrangement uses TRBV19 and TRBJ2-3; 7 positions match TRBD1. Per germline, CDR1 LNHDA and CDR2 SQIVND (reference sequence). CDR3 length: 15 residues. J lost 3 bases, V lost 3 bases, and 6 bases had no gene match. CDR3 in DNA: TGTGCCAGTAGTATCCGACAGGGCGGAACAGATACGCAGTATTTT. Its translation: CASSIRQGGTDTQYF.

The gene calls are TRBV5-1 and TRBJ2-1; TRBD2 matches at 7 bases. V lost 0 bases to trimming and J lost 9 bases; unmatched junction nucleotides: 9. The CDR3 is made up of 15 amino acids. The germline V gene encodes CDR1 SGHRS and CDR2 YFSETQ. The CDR3 sequence is CASSLGSSGFTEQFF. The CDR3 DNA follows: TGCGCCAGCAGCTTGGGGTCTAGCGGTTTTACTGAGCAGTTCTTC.

In this sample, this clone turned up once. The rearrangement links TRBV7-9 to TRBJ2-7, with 7 bases matching TRBD2. The CDR3 sequence is 16 residues long. CDR1 and CDR2 from the germline V gene are SEHNR and FQNEAQ (reference sequence). With 8 bases clipped from V and 1 base from J, the junction kept 14 bases outside the gene matches. The CDR3 loop is CASALLAGKTSYEQYF. CDR3 coding DNA: TGTGCCAGCGCCCTCTTAGCGGGCAAAACATCCTACGAGCAGTACTTC.

This clone is a singleton in its sample. The CDR3 DNA follows: TGTGCCAGCACCACCCTAAGCGGGAACACTGAAGCTTTCTTT. The encoded protein is CASTTLSGNTEAFF. The chain recombines TRBV28 with TRBJ1-1; D gene ambiguous. Germline V CDR1 and CDR2: MDHEN, SYDVKM. The CDR3 length is 14 residues. The V gene lost 7 bases and the J gene lost 1 base, with 13 bases spanning the gap.

The CDR3 here is CASRPQTGYGYTF. The CDR3, as DNA: TGTGCCTCACGACCCCAAACCGGCTATGGCTACACCTTC. This chain joins TRBV19 and TRBJ1-2; D ambiguous. The CDR3 is 13 amino acids. Germline V gene sequence: CDR1 LNHDA, CDR2 SQIVND (reference sequence). The V gene lost 11 bases and the J gene lost 4 bases, with 17 bases spanning the gap.